Shown below are 10 T cell receptor beta chains from a single sample sequenced in a study of T-cell memory formation after mild COVID-19. TCRdb fed the 5' RACE reads into MiXCR, producing one record per CDR3 protein. Of some 310,000 distinct CDR3 sequences in the sample, 20% to 25% were seen once. The material sequenced was PBMCs or a T cell subset sorted from them (not recorded which). These receptors were obtained from a man between 18 and 29 years old who had mild COVID-19 (a few samples of this study predate the infection). Cell type and time point are not known.

This clonotype has only a few counts. The chain carries TRBV6-1 and TRBJ1-2, with D perhaps TRBD1 (6 bases). V lost 6 bases, J lost 4 bases, and 12 bases lay in between. This CDR3 spans 13 amino acids. Germline V gene lookup returns CDR1 MNHNS and CDR2 SASEGT. This CDR3 reads CASRVGQSYGYTF. DNA of the CDR3: TGTGCCAGCAGGGTTGGACAGAGCTATGGCTACACCTTC.

This clonotype was counted only a few times. This chain uses TRBV11-1 with TRBJ1-1, with D possibly matching TRBD1 (5 bases). This CDR3 comprises 15 residues. V was shortened by 3 bases and J by 4 bases, with 15 bases between the two germline ends. CDR1 is SGHAT, CDR2 FQDESV, per germline (reference sequence). CDR3 sequence: CASSFRERGTTEAFF. The CDR3 DNA follows: TGTGCCAGCAGCTTCCGGGAGAGAGGGACCACTGAAGCTTTCTTT. Complete variable domain (other parts from reference TRBV11-1 and TRBJ1-1): EAEVAQSPRYKITEKSQAVAFWCDPISGHATLYWYRQILGQGPELLVQFQDESVVDDSQLPKDRFSAERLKGVDSTLKIQPAELGDSAMYLCASSFRERGTTEAFFGQGTRLTVV.

The rearrangement joins TRBV12-3 or TRBV12-4 to TRBJ1-2; no clear D gene. V shed 4 bases and J shed 10 bases, with 13 bases lying between them. This CDR3 comprises 12 residues. DNA for the CDR3: TGTGCCAGCAGTTCCAACTGGTGGGACTACACCTTC. This translates into CASSSNWWDYTF.

In this sample, this clonotype turned up a few times. This chain links TRBV7-2 with TRBJ2-5; unclear D gene. Germline CDR1 SGHTA, CDR2 FQGNSA. This CDR3 has 17 amino acids. V lost 0 bases and J 2 bases, leaving 16 bases between the germline ends. CDR3 sequence: CASSLADRMAPQETQYF. The CDR3 region has the DNA TGTGCCAGCAGCTTAGCCGACCGGATGGCCCCACAAGAGACCCAGTACTTC.

This chain uses TRBV5-4 with TRBJ2-7, with a tentative D call TRBD2 (5 bases). CDR1 is SGHNT and CDR2 is YYREEE in the germline V gene (reference sequence). CDR3 length: 15 amino acids. V lost 4 bases, J lost 1 base, and 15 bases lay in between. The CDR3 spells CASSEGTMVSYEQYF. CDR3 nucleotides: TGTGCCAGCAGCGAGGGAACAATGGTATCCTACGAGCAGTACTTC.

The J gene is TRBJ1-5, the V gene TRBV18, with 7 bases identical to TRBD1. CDR3 length: 15 residues. V lost 3 bases, J lost 7 bases, and 9 bases stayed unmatched. Germline assignment: CDR1 KGHSH and CDR2 LQKENI. CDR3 sequence (DNA): TGTGCCAGCTCACCCCAGGAGACAGGGAACCAGCCCCAGCATTTT. Translated: CASSPQETGNQPQHF.

V is TRBV7-2 and J is TRBJ2-5; possible D gene TRBD1, 5 bases. Germline values: CDR1 SGHTA, CDR2 FQGNSA. Trimming removed 1 base at V and 6 bases at J, with 12 bases between. There are 14 residues in the CDR3. For the CDR3, the DNA is TGTGCCAGCAGCTTAGGAGGCAGGGTAAAGACCCAGTACTTC. This sequence encodes CASSLGGRVKTQYF.

The CDR3 nucleotides read TGTGCCAGCAGTCCCCCTTTACTAGCGGGGGGGCGACATACGCAGTATTTT. The encoded protein is CASSPPLLAGGRHTQYF. The rearrangement uses TRBV12-3 or TRBV12-4 and TRBJ2-3; 13 bases map to TRBD2. The CDR3 is 17 amino acids. Unmatched junction bases numbered 12, after V lost 5 bases and J lost 7 bases.

This clonotype was seen a handful of times. The V gene is TRBV2, the J gene TRBJ1-2; maybe TRBD1 (6 bases). The CDR3 runs to 12 residues. CDR1 is SNHLY and CDR2 is FYNNEI in the germline V gene. V lost 7 bases, J lost 8 bases, and 14 bases lay in between. The CDR3 loop reads CASTSTGQGYTF. CDR3 DNA sequence: TGTGCCAGCACATCGACGGGACAAGGCTACACCTTC.

This clonotype was seen a handful of times. This rearrangement joins TRBV21-1 to TRBJ2-7; the D call TRBD1 from the table was never checked on the DNA. TRBV21-1 is flagged as a pseudogene. This CDR3 is built from 14 residues. The CDR3 spells CASSIGQGSYEQYV. The CDR3, as DNA: TGTGCCAGCAGCATCGGACAGGGGTCCTACGAGCAGTACGTC.